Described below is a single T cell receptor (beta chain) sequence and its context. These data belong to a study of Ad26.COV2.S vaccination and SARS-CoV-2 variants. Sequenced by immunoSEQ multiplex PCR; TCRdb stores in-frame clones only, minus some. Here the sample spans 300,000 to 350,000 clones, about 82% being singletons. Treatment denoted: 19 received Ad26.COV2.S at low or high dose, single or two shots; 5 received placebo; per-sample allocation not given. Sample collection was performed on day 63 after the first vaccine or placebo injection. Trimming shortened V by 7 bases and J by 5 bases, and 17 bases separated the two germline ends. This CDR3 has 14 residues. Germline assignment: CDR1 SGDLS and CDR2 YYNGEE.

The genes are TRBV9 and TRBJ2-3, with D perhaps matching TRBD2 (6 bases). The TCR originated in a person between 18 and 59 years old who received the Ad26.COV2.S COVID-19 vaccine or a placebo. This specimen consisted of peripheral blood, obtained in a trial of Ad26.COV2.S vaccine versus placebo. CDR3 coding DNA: TGTGCCAGCGGTCCGGGGGTGAGGGGAGATACGCAGTATTTT. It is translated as CASGPGVRGDTQYF.